This T cell receptor beta chain is drawn from a study of cytomegalovirus exposure and HLA in healthy donors. General study results and limits: Analysis performed later found approximately 17,000 TCR beta sequences associated with HLA alleles at 0.05 false discovery rate. TCR beta sequences reportedly predicted most subjects' HLA-A and HLA-B alleles accurately. A later analysis reportedly found fewer N-insertions in an Asian-associated ancestry cluster than the roughly 670-donor mean.

Comments on this clone: Its cognate antigen is unknown.

The CDR3 consists of 14 residues. Germline loops: CDR1 SGHNT, CDR2 YYREEE (reference sequence). With V trimmed by 3 bases and J by 3 bases, 5 bases remained unmatched. PCR amplification relied on 60 Vbeta primers (plus 13 Jbeta primers). Method: immunoSEQ multiplex PCR; TCRdb's copy keeps in-frame clones and lacks some. The data show about 110,000 clones, with less than 85% seen just once and roughly an eighth held by the top ten. The donors, nominally healthy at sampling, likely had unrecorded immune exposures. The chain has TRBV5-4 and TRBJ2-5, with 7 bases identical to TRBD2. What was sequenced was PBMCs. This TCR was recovered from a young man in good health and CMV-seropositive. CDR3 amino acids: CASSSTSVKETQYF. CDR3 in DNA: TGTGCCAGCAGCTCAACTAGCGTAAAAGAGACCCAGTACTTC.